A selection of T cell receptor beta chains follows, all from one sample in a study of cytomegalovirus exposure and HLA in healthy donors. Method: immunoSEQ multiplex PCR; TCRdb's copy keeps in-frame clones and lacks some. The repertoire has approximately 120,000 clones, 60% to 80% of them found once; the top ten carry approximately 2.2%. The material sequenced was PBMCs. The source is a human donor in good health. The CDR3 runs from the conserved cysteine through the conserved F or W. The D gene is left open where the match is weak. Clone size, where shown, is once, few, many, or a class for clones that have expanded.

.	TRBJ1-1	.	TRBV30	TGTGCCTGGACTCCTATAGCCCCGTGGTTCTTT	CAWTPIAPWFF
TRBD1	TRBJ2-7	.	TRBV10-3	TGTGCCATCAGTCTCCCGGGACAGGGTTTTGGGCAGTATTTC	CAISLPGQGFGQYF
.	TRBJ2-7	.	TRBV5-1	TGCGCCAGCAGCTTGGCACCCTCGAGAGCCCTGTACGAGCAGTACTTC	CASSLAPSRALYEQYF
.	TRBJ1-1	.	TRBV29-1	TGCAGCTCCGTCCTTTGGAACACTGAAGCTTTCTTT	CSSVLWNTEAFF
TRBD2	TRBJ2-1	.	TRBV11-2	TGTGCCAGCAGCTTAGAGCTAGCGGGAGCAAATGAGCAGTTCTTC	CASSLELAGANEQFF
TRBD1	TRBJ1-2	.	TRBV9	TGTGCCAGCAGCGTAGGACAGGGCAAAGAGTATGGCTACACCTTC	CASSVGQGKEYGYTF
TRBD1	TRBJ2-1	.	TRBV29-1	TGCAGCGTGGAGCCGGACAGGGAGAACAATGAGCAGTTCTTC	CSVEPDRENNEQFF
TRBD1	TRBJ2-7	.	TRBV2	TGTGCCAGCAGGCTTACTGGGACAGCTTCCTACGAGCAGTACTTC	CASRLTGTASYEQYF
.	TRBJ2-5	.	TRBV5-4	TGTGCCAGCAGCTTTAATCAAGAGACCCAGTACTTC	CASSFNQETQYF
.	TRBJ2-7	.	TRBV13	TGTGCCAGCAGTTTTATTGGGTCGGGTGGCTACGAGCAGTACTTC	CASSFIGSGGYEQYF
.	TRBJ1-2	.	TRBV12-2	TGTGCAAGTCGCTTAGGGCATAGAGGAGGGAGAACCTATGGCTACACCTTC	CASRLGHRGGRTYGYTF
TRBD1	TRBJ2-7	.	TRBV7-3	TGTGCCAGCAGCTTGACAGGGGCGAGCTCCTACGAGCAGTACTTC	CASSLTGASSYEQYF
TRBD1	TRBJ1-1	.	TRBV6-5	TGTGCCAGCAGTTACGGGACAGGGAAGACCACTGAAGCTTTCTTT	CASSYGTGKTTEAFF
.	TRBJ2-7	.	TRBV13	TGTGCCAGCAGCTTAGGCGCGCGCTACGAGCAGTACTTC	CASSLGARYEQYF
.	TRBJ1-2	.	TRBV18	TGTGCCAGCTCGCCCGGGACATCCACCATTGGCTACACCTTC	CASSPGTSTIGYTF
.	TRBJ1-3	.	TRBV7-2	TGTGCCAGCAGCGCTATTGGCTCTGGAAACACCATATATTTT	CASSAIGSGNTIYF
.	TRBJ2-7	.	TRBV28	TGTGCCAGCAGTTTAGGCTTACGTCTCTACGAGCAGTACTTC	CASSLGLRLYEQYF
.	TRBJ1-2	once	TRBV7-2	TGTGCCAGCAGCTTAGCGTTCATCTATGGCTACACCTTC	CASSLAFIYGYTF
TRBD2	TRBJ2-7	.	TRBV28	TGTGCCAGCAGTTTGGGGGGGACCCACTACGAGCAGTACTTC	CASSLGGTHYEQYF
.	TRBJ1-5	few	TRBV28	TGTGCCAGCAGTCGGGGGGTCAACCAGCCCCAGCATTTT	CASSRGVNQPQHF
TRBD1	TRBJ1-5	few	TRBV7-2	TGTGCCAGCAGCTCCCGGTCCCGGGACAGTGGGCAGCCCCAGCATTTT	CASSSRSRDSGQPQHF
TRBD1	TRBJ2-3	.	TRBV30	TGTGCCTGGAGTCGGGGGACAGGGTCAATAGATACGCAGTATTTT	CAWSRGTGSIDTQYF
TRBD1	TRBJ2-3	.	TRBV15	TGTGCCACCAGCCCGGGACAGGGCCCAGATACGCAGTATTTT	CATSPGQGPDTQYF
.	TRBJ2-7	few	TRBV28	TGTGCCAGCAGCTCCGATGTGGGAGGTGGGTACGAGCAGTACTTC	CASSSDVGGGYEQYF
.	TRBJ2-2	few	TRBV2	TGTGCCAGCAGTGAAGAACTTTTTGGCGGCGGGGAGCTGTTTTTT	CASSEELFGGGELFF
.	TRBJ1-1	.	TRBV7-8	TGTGCCAGCAGCACCGGAGGAACTGAAGCTTTCTTT	CASSTGGTEAFF
TRBD1	TRBJ1-1	.	TRBV15	TGTGCCACCAGCAGAGGTGGGACAGGGGTTACTGAAGCTTTCTTT	CATSRGGTGVTEAFF
.	TRBJ1-1	few	TRBV5-1	TGCGCCAGCAGCTTGGGAAGCGGGGTGAAAAACACTGAAGCTTTCTTT	CASSLGSGVKNTEAFF
TRBD2	TRBJ2-7	.	TRBV6-5	TGTGCCAGCAGTTTAAGCAGCGGGAGCCGTGGAAACGAGCAGTACTTC	CASSLSSGSRGNEQYF
.	TRBJ1-4	few	TRBV7-6	TGTGCCAGCAGCTTAGTAGATGAAAAACTGTTTTTT	CASSLVDEKLFF
TRBD1	TRBJ2-5	.	TRBV5-1	TGCGCCAGCAGCTTGGGGGGACAGGTTCCCCAAGAGACCCAGTACTTC	CASSLGGQVPQETQYF
TRBD2	TRBJ2-1	.	TRBV5-4	TGTGCCAGCAGCTTTAAGTCGGGGGGGCCAATGAAAGACAATGAGCAGTTCTTC	CASSFKSGGPMKDNEQFF
.	TRBJ1-4	.	TRBV9	TGTGCCAGCAGCGTAGGGTGGGCTGAAAAACTGTTTTTT	CASSVGWAEKLFF
.	TRBJ2-7	.	TRBV2	TGTGCCAGCAGAGAGGACAACTCCTACGAGCAGTACTTC	CASREDNSYEQYF
.	TRBJ2-5	.	TRBV9	TGTGCCAGCAGCCCGATGACTAGTCGAGAGACCCAGTACTTC	CASSPMTSRETQYF